This entry concerns a single T cell receptor (beta chain). cDNA serving as the sequencing template came from extracted, reverse transcribed RNA. Here immunoSEQ multiplex PCR was the method, and the copy in TCRdb shows in-frame clones only, minus some. This table has 120,000 or so clones, 47% appearing once. The data derive from a study of CD8+ T cells in alopecia areata. The sequence was collected from a human donor with alopecia areata. Material: NKG2D-low CD8+ T cells sorted from blood.

CDR3 region: CASSLWDEEQYF. CDR3 bases: TGTGCCAGCAGTTTATGGGACGAGGAGCAGTACTTC. V is TRBV28 and J is TRBJ2-7, with D uncertain. The V end was cut by 0 bases, the J end by 7 bases, with 7 bases between. The CDR3 extends over 12 amino acids. The germline V gene encodes CDR1 MDHEN and CDR2 SYDVKM.